The present entry profiles one T cell receptor (beta chain) with its context. The target of this receptor is not known. Base-call qualities are not available, and no considerably larger clone is one nucleotide away. The data are from a study of CD8 T cells in Susac syndrome (dated by TCRdb to the late 2010s). Notes on the research overall: Among the Susac syndrome patients who were sequenced, clinically active disease was present in about six and clinical remission was observed in fewer than 10. Whether CD8+ T cell activation and differentiation in Susac syndrome was antigen driven was tested using repertoire sequencing. At the time of blood withdrawal, Susac syndrome patients were either therapy-naive, taking corticosteroids (with some also receiving IVIg), or on IVIg alone. Overall study outcomes, separate from this receptor: No clonal expansion was detected in the CD4+ T cell repertoire of Susac syndrome patients. The TCR sequencing and HLA analysis was acknowledged to have included a relatively small number of individuals.

RNA was extracted using the RNeasy kit, and about 0.45 to 1 ug of the RNA was reverse transcribed with random hexamers. The immunoSEQ multiplex PCR assay, covering 54 Vbeta and 13 Jbeta segments, was used to amplify TCR beta CDR3 regions. PCR amplification bias was corrected by using a synthetic template baseline for primer optimization and computational correction. Processing in the source paper ran as follows. Only productive sequences were kept, with reads annotated to V, D and J genes according to IMGT and analyzed in immunoSEQ Analyzer. Clonality was computed as one minus Shannon entropy normalized by log2 of the number of productive unique sequences. For each patient and control, public and private clones were evaluated among the 100 most prevalent clones. A clone was defined as Susac-specific if it was absent from the healthy and MS cohorts, from about 1,100 published viral clones and from other ImmuneACCESS disease sequences. TCRdb itself trimmed the public reads at Q25 with fastp, ran MiXCR and retained productive beta chains. Each entry merges the rows of one CDR3 protein and shows their most common DNA and genes. Clone size and V and J calls follow TCRdb, not the original study. In all, the sample holds 200,000 or so distinct CDR3 sequences, and approximately 96% of those were seen once. The ten most abundant clones make up 0.09% to 0.1% of the sample.

High-throughput TCR beta sequencing profiled peripheral blood CD8+ and CD4+ T cells from healthy donors, Susac syndrome patients and multiple sclerosis patients. Susac syndrome patients met recently defined diagnostic criteria for definite or probable disease. Bulk CD8+ and CD4+ T cells were purified magnetically by negative isolation, whereas CD8+ TEMRA cells were enriched by FACS. Blood was collected in EDTA tubes and processed within 24 hours, with PBMCs isolated through density gradient centrifugation. PBMCs intended for TCR sequencing were frozen in liquid nitrogen and were later thawed in a 37 degrees C water bath. Purity of sorted or isolated CD4+, CD8+ and CD8+ TEMRA cells was at least 90%. Reading the germline V gene gives CDR1 SGHDN and CDR2 FVKESK. Taken from cysteine to phenylalanine, the CDR3 has 15 residues. Of all the DNA, just the CDR3 is kept, 45 bases in frame from base 1. The V and J ends are trimmed by 6 bases and 8 bases, leaving 22 bases between them.

In this chain, TRBV14 is recombined with TRBJ1-1; perhaps TRBD1 is the D gene, with 6 bases matching. The sequenced sample consisted of CD4+ T cells from PBMCs. The TCR was taken from a human donor with Susac syndrome. In nucleotides, the sequence is TGTGCCAGCAGATCTCTCCGTGTCTCGGGGGGCGAAGCTTTCTTT. Its amino acids are CASRSLRVSGGEAFF.